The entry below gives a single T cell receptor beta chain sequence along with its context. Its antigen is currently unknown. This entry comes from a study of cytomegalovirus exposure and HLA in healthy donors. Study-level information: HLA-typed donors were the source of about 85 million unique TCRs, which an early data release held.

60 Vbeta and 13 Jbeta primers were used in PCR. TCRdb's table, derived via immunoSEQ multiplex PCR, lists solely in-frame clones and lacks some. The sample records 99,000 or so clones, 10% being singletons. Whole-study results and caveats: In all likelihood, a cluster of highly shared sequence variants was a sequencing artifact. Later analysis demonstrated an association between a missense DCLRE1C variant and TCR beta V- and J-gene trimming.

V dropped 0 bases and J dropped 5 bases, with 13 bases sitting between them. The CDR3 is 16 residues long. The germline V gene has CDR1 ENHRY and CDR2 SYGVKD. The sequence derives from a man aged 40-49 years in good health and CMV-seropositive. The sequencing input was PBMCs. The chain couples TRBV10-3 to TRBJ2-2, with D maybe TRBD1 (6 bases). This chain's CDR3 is CAISESSQGETGELFF. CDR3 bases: TGTGCCATCAGTGAGTCGTCACAGGGCGAAACCGGGGAGCTGTTTTTT.